This T cell receptor (beta chain) was found in a study of T cells in localized non-small cell lung cancer. Study-wide points: Tumor showed lower T cell clonality than uninvolved adjacent lung, where it was highest. Greater T cell density in blood accompanied longer overall survival. For the top 100 tumor clones, a median about 50 also appeared in adjacent lung.

Concerning this clone itself: Antigen: not known.

Clones were read by immunoSEQ multiplex PCR, and TCRdb kept only the in-frame ones, dropping some. The table has approximately 7,100 clones, about 90% seen once. The V gene lost 3 bases and the J gene lost 0 bases, with 13 bases spanning the gap. Per germline, CDR1 SGHAT and CDR2 FQNNGV. The CDR3 has 16 amino acids. The sequences come from peripheral blood mononuclear cells, collected before any cancer treatment. The sequence came from a male donor aged 60 or over with stage II lung adenocarcinoma. The chain combines TRBV11-2 with TRBJ2-3, with D hard to call. DNA for the CDR3: TGTGCCAGCAGCTTGGCCGGAACGGCCAGCACAGATACGCAGTATTTT. Protein product: CASSLAGTASTDTQYF.